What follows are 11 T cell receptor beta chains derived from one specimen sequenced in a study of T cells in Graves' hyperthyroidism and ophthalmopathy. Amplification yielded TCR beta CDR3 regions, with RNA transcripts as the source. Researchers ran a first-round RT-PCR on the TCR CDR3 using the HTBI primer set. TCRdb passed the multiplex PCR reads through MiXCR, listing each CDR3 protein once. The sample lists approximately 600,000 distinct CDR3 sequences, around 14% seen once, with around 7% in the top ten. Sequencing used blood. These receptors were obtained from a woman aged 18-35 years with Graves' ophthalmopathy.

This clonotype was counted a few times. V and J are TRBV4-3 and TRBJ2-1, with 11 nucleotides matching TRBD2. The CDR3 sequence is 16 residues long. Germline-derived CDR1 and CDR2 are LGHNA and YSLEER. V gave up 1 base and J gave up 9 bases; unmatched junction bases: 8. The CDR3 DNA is TGCGCCAGCAGCCAAGCCCGGGGGCTAGCGGGAGGTGAGCAGTTCTTC. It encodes CASSQARGLAGGEQFF.

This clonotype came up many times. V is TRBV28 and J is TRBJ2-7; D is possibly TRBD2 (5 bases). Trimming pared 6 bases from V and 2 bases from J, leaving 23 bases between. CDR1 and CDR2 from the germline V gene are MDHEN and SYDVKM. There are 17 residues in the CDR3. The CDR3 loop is CASSLGGSRGIPYEQYF. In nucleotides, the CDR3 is TGTGCCAGCAGCCTAGGTGGTTCGAGAGGGATCCCCTACGAGCAGTACTTC.

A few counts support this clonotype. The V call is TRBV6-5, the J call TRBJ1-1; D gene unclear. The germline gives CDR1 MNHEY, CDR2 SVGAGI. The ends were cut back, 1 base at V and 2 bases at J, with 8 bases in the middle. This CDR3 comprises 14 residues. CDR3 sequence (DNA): TGTGCCAGCAGTTACTTGTTGGAAAACACTGAAGCTTTCTTT. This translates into CASSYLLENTEAFF.

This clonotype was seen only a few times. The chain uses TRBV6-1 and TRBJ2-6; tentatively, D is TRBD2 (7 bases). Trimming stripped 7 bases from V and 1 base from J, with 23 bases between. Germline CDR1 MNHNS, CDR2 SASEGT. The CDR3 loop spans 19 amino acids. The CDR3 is CASIPRGGRTSSGANVLTF. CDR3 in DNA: TGTGCCAGCATTCCCAGGGGCGGGAGAACCTCTTCTGGGGCCAACGTCCTGACTTTC.

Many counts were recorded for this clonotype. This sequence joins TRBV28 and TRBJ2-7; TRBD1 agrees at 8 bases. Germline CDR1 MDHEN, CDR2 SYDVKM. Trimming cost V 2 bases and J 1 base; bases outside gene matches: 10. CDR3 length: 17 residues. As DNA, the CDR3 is TGTGCCAGCAGTTTAATGGCGGACCGGGACAGGTCCTACGAGCAGTACTTC. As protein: CASSLMADRDRSYEQYF.

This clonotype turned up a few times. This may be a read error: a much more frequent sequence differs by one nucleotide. The CDR3 is CASSRLGVLMNTEAFF. The CDR3 DNA reads as TGTGCCAGCAGTCGGCTCGGGGTACTGATGAACACTGAAGCTTTCTTT. The chain couples TRBV6-1 to TRBJ1-1; D gene unclear. CDR1 is MNHNS, CDR2 SASEGT, per germline. V gave up 5 bases and J gave up 0 bases, with 16 bases separating them. The CDR3 covers 16 residues.

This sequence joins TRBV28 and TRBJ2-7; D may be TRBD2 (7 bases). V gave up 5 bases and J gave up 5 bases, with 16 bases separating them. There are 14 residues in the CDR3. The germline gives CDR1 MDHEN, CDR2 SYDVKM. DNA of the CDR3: TGTGCCAGCAGTCGAGGGGGGGCGAGGAACGAGCAGTACTTC. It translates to CASSRGGARNEQYF.

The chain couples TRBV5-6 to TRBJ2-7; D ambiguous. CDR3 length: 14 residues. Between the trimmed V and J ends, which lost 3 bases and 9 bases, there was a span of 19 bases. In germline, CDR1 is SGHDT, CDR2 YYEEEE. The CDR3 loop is CASSSTKSAPGQYF. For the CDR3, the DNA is TGTGCCAGCAGCTCAACCAAATCAGCCCCCGGGCAGTACTTC.

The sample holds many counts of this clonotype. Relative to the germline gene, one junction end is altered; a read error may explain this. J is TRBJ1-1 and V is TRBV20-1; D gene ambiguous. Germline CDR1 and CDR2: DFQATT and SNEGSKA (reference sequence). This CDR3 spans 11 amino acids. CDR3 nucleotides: TGCGCGACGGAAATGAACACTGAAGCCTTCTTT. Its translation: CATEMNTEAFF.

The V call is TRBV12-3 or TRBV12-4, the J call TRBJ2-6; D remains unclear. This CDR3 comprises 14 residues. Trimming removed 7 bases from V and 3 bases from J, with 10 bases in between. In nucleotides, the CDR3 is TGTGCCAGCACCCCCGTTGGTGGGGCCAACGTCCTGACTTTC. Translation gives CASTPVGGANVLTF.

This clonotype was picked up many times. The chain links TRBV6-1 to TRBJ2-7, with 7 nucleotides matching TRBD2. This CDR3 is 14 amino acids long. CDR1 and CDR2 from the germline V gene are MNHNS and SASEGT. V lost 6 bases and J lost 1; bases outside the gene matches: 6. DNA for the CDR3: TGTGCCAGCAGGATCGGAGCGGGGTCCTACGAGCAGTACTTC. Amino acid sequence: CASRIGAGSYEQYF.